The next 6 T cell receptor beta chains were all read from a single sample in a study of CD8+ T cells in alopecia areata. As the sequencing template, cDNA was produced by extracting RNA and reverse transcribing it. Clones were sequenced by immunoSEQ multiplex PCR, and TCRdb holds only the in-frame ones, with some missing. The table has 30,000 to 40,000 clones, about 80% seen once. Specimen: NKG2D-low CD8+ T cells sorted from blood. Source of these receptors: a human donor with alopecia areata.

Details on this clone: The same CDR3 arises from other DNA sequences in this sample as well. The V call is TRBV29-1, the J call TRBJ2-1, with TRBD2 identical over 10 bases. The V segment lost 6 bases and the J segment 4 bases; nucleotides outside the gene matches: 3. This CDR3 is built from 13 residues. CDR1 is SQVTM and CDR2 is ANQGSEA in the germline V gene. The DNA of the CDR3 is TGCAGCGTGGGACTAGCGAATTACAATGAGCAGTTCTTC. This codes for CSVGLANYNEQFF.

This clone has more than one count but fewer than ten. The chain is built from TRBV28 and TRBJ2-7, with D perhaps TRBD1 (5 bases). The ends were cut back, 8 bases at V and 4 bases at J, with 15 bases in the middle. Germline V gene sequence: CDR1 MDHEN, CDR2 SYDVKM. The CDR3 is made up of 13 amino acids. The CDR3 here is CASVVQGSYEQYF. In DNA, the CDR3 is TGTGCCAGCGTCGTGCAGGGTAGTTACGAGCAGTACTTC.

This chain joins TRBV18 and TRBJ2-7; 9 bases match TRBD1. The CDR3 has 14 amino acids. The V gene's germline CDR1 is KGHSH and CDR2 LQKENI. V gave up 5 bases and J gave up 4 bases; unmatched junction bases: 6. CDR3 nucleotides: TGTGCCAGCTCAACTGGGGACAGGGTTTACGAGCAGTACTTC. This gives the protein CASSTGDRVYEQYF.

The chain combines TRBV9 with TRBJ2-1; D is possibly TRBD1 (6 bases). Germline CDR1 SGDLS, CDR2 YYNGEE. The V gene lost 10 bases and the J gene lost 0 bases, with 11 bases spanning the gap. The CDR3 is 13 amino acids. The CDR3 bases are TGTGCCTACAGGGCCCCCTCCTACAATGAGCAGTTCTTC. This gives the protein CAYRAPSYNEQFF.

The chain links TRBV6-6 to TRBJ2-5; D ambiguous. The CDR3 contains 13 residues. Germline V CDR1 and CDR2: MNHNY, SVGAGI (reference sequence). V lost 2 bases to trimming and J lost 4 bases, with 8 bases between them. The CDR3 DNA reads TGTGCCAGCAGTTACAGGGTTAGAGAGACCCAGTACTTC. It specifies CASSYRVRETQYF.

By share, this clone counts as medium-sized. The V and J genes are TRBV30 and TRBJ2-2; no reliable D call. Trimming stripped 1 base from V and 3 bases from J, with 12 bases between. Germline assignment: CDR1 GTSNPN and CDR2 SVGIG (reference sequence). CDR3 length: 15 amino acids. CDR3 in amino acids: CAWSDRQADTGELFF. DNA for the CDR3: TGTGCCTGGAGTGATCGGCAGGCAGACACCGGGGAGCTGTTTTTT.